This record covers a single T cell receptor beta chain. Trimming took 3 bases from V and 6 from J; bases not matched to a gene: 6. This CDR3 comprises 17 residues. Germline V gives CDR1 SNHLY, CDR2 FYNNEI. Using immunoSEQ multiplex PCR, the repertoire was profiled, and TCRdb retains in-frame clones only, with some absent. The table shows some 340,000 clones, with around 84% occurring only once. These data come from a study of blood T cell repertoires in COVID-19. Study at large: Donors in the United States, Italy and Spain gave samples during acute or convalescent COVID-19. PBMCs, B-cell-depleted T cells, or T cells provided the cDNA or gDNA that made up the material.

The specimen sequenced was peripheral blood. The TCR originated in a woman younger than 30 with acute or convalescent COVID-19. V gene TRBV2 combines with J gene TRBJ2-3; 16 bases align to TRBD2. This CDR3 is CASSEPGTSGGEDTQYF. The DNA of the CDR3 is TGTGCCAGCAGTGAGCCCGGGACTAGCGGGGGGGAGGATACGCAGTATTTT.